These T cell receptor beta chains were read from a single sample in a study of T cells in Graves' hyperthyroidism and ophthalmopathy. Using its own MiXCR run on the multiplex PCR reads, TCRdb lists one record per CDR3 protein. The data contain around 690,000 distinct CDR3 sequences, less than 25% of them seen just once; the ten biggest clones take up roughly 30%. Sequencing used blood. These receptors were taken from a man aged 25-45 years with Graves' ophthalmopathy. The CDR3 runs from the conserved cysteine through the conserved F or W. The D gene is left open where the match is weak. A clone size is listed for some rows: how often the clone was seen (once, few, many), or a class if it is expanded.

TRBD2,few,TRBJ2-1,TRBV27,CASSLSLAGGNEQFF,TGTGCCAGCAGTTTAAGTCTAGCGGGAGGGAATGAGCAGTTCTTC
NA,many,TRBJ2-3,TRBV5-1,CASSPNPAGSRDTQYF,TGCGCCAGCAGCCCCAACCCGGCGGGGAGTCGAGATACGCAGTATTTT
NA,many,TRBJ1-5,TRBV20-1,CSAPRENGFNQPQHF,TGCAGTGCTCCCAGGGAGAACGGATTCAATCAGCCCCAGCATTTT
TRBD2,few,TRBJ2-4,TRBV20-1,CSARERESDKNIQYF,TGCAGTGCACGAGAGCGGGAGTCGGACAAAAACATTCAGTACTTC
TRBD1,NA,TRBJ1-1,TRBV5-6,CASSFSGTGSAEAFF,TGTGCCAGCAGCTTTTCCGGGACAGGGTCAGCTGAAGCTTTCTTT
TRBD2,few,TRBJ2-1,TRBV3-1,CASSPIAGSSYNEQFF,TGTGCCAGCAGCCCCATAGCGGGTTCCTCCTACAATGAGCAGTTCTTC
NA,NA,TRBJ1-3,TRBV6-1,CASSEKGASSGNTIYF,TGTGCCAGCAGTGAAAAGGGTGCTTCCTCTGGAAACACCATATATTTT
NA,many,TRBJ1-1,TRBV7-9,CASSGDYPSDTEAFF,TGTGCCAGCAGCGGTGACTACCCATCGGACACTGAAGCTTTCTTT
TRBD2,NA,TRBJ2-1,TRBV30,CAYDPGLAGGDEQFF,TGTGCCTATGACCCGGGACTAGCGGGAGGGGATGAGCAGTTCTTC
NA,few,TRBJ1-2,TRBV7-9,CASSLALAANYGYTF,TGTGCCAGCAGCTTAGCGTTAGCAGCTAACTATGGCTACACCTTC
NA,NA,TRBJ2-1,TRBV7-9,CASRPQRLSREGAGNEQFF,TGTGCCAGCAGACCACAGCGGCTTAGTAGGGAAGGTGCGGGCAATGAGCAGTTCTTC
TRBD1,NA,TRBJ2-6,TRBV18,CASSPITGVSSGANVLTF,TGTGCCAGCTCACCTATTACAGGGGTCAGCTCTGGGGCCAACGTCCTGACTTTC
TRBD2,few,TRBJ2-1,TRBV12-3/TRBV12-4,CASRRLAGGRDEQFF,TGTGCCAGCAGACGACTAGCGGGAGGAAGGGATGAGCAGTTCTTC
NA,NA,TRBJ1-6,TRBV30,CAWSLPPWGFNSPLHF,TGTGCCTGGAGTCTACCTCCATGGGGGTTTAATTCACCCCTCCACTTT
TRBD1,many,TRBJ2-7,TRBV3-1,CASTGQGPYEQYF,TGTGCCAGCACGGGACAGGGGCCCTACGAGCAGTACTTC
TRBD2,many,TRBJ2-3,TRBV7-2,CASSFAEDGRAGTQYF,TGTGCCAGCAGCTTCGCCGAGGACGGGAGGGCCGGGACGCAGTATTTT
NA,NA,TRBJ2-5,TRBV29-1,CSVDGGRRSQETQYF,TGCAGCGTTGACGGCGGCCGACGCTCCCAAGAGACCCAGTACTTC
NA,few,TRBJ2-5,TRBV18,CASSPRRDGDPRYF,TGTGCCAGCTCACCACGAAGAGACGGGGACCCAAGGTACTTC
NA,many,TRBJ2-7,TRBV2,CASRKGGSGEQYF,TGTGCCAGCCGTAAGGGGGGGAGCGGCGAGCAGTACTTC
TRBD1,many,TRBJ1-2,TRBV11-2,CASSFAGTGDYGYTF,TGTGCCAGCAGCTTCGCCGGGACAGGGGACTATGGCTACACCTTC
NA,NA,TRBJ2-7,TRBV29-1,CSVELPREYEQYF,TGCAGCGTTGAACTTCCAAGGGAATACGAGCAGTACTTC
NA,NA,TRBJ2-4,TRBV27,CASSFGLRRGLAKNIQYF,TGTGCCAGCAGTTTCGGACTCCGAAGGGGCTTAGCCAAAAACATTCAGTACTTC
TRBD1,NA,TRBJ2-3,TRBV11-2,CASSLGTGWGGGFTDTQYF,TGTGCCAGCAGCCTCGGGACAGGGTGGGGAGGAGGGTTCACAGATACGCAGTATTTT
NA,many,TRBJ2-1,TRBV11-2,CASSPPSGTYNEQFF,TGTGCCAGCAGCCCTCCGAGCGGAACCTACAATGAGCAGTTCTTC
NA,many,TRBJ1-1,TRBV27,CASSLSSGNTEAFF,TGTGCCAGCAGTTTATCGTCGGGGAACACTGAAGCTTTCTTT
NA,NA,TRBJ2-1,TRBV6-1,CAGSTHPLEAGGGYEQFF,TGTGCCGGCAGTACACACCCTCTGGAGGCGGGCGGAGGGTATGAGCAGTTCTTC
NA,few,TRBJ1-4,TRBV20-1,CSASILGIGGNEKLFF,TGCAGTGCTAGTATCCTGGGAATAGGGGGAAACGAAAAACTGTTTTTT
TRBD2,few,TRBJ2-7,TRBV20-1,CSAAVGGGATYEQYF,TGCAGTGCTGCTGTTGGGGGAGGGGCTACCTACGAGCAGTACTTC
TRBD2,many,TRBJ2-1,TRBV7-3,CASSSGRGSYNEQFF,TGTGCCAGCAGCAGCGGGAGAGGCTCCTACAATGAGCAGTTCTTC
TRBD1,NA,TRBJ1-2,TRBV25-1,CASSITGTGRYGYTF,TGTGCCAGCAGTATTACCGGGACAGGTCGCTATGGCTACACCTTC
NA,many,TRBJ2-2,TRBV28,CASSLSESTGELFF,TGTGCCAGCAGCCTAAGTGAGAGCACCGGGGAGCTGTTTTTT
NA,few,TRBJ1-4,TRBV28,CASSPDGKLFF,TGTGCCAGCAGCCCAGATGGAAAACTGTTTTTT
NA,many,TRBJ1-1,TRBV30,CAWGETPEAFF,TGTGCCTGGGGGGAAACCCCTGAAGCTTTCTTT
TRBD1,NA,TRBJ1-1,TRBV11-3,CASSTSGGTEAFF,TGTGCCAGCAGCACCTCAGGGGGCACTGAAGCTTTCTTT
TRBD1,NA,TRBJ1-5,TRBV27,CASSSGQRNQPQHF,TGTGCCAGCAGTTCGGGACAGCGCAATCAGCCCCAGCATTTT
NA,few,TRBJ1-2,TRBV29-1,CSVEGARNYGYTF,TGCAGCGTTGAGGGGGCGCGGAACTATGGCTACACCTTC
NA,many,TRBJ2-3,TRBV6-1,CASSPWTVTVADTQYF,TGTGCCAGCAGTCCCTGGACAGTGACGGTGGCAGATACGCAGTATTTT
TRBD2,NA,TRBJ2-5,TRBV20-1,CSASLLAGVGETQYF,TGCAGTGCTAGTCTACTAGCGGGAGTAGGAGAGACCCAGTACTTC
TRBD2,few,TRBJ2-7,TRBV7-7,CASSPDGLAGIYEQYF,TGTGCTAGCAGCCCCGACGGACTAGCAGGAATCTACGAGCAGTACTTC
TRBD2,few,TRBJ2-3,TRBV11-2,CASSRTGGAGTMVPDTQYF,TGTGCCAGCAGCCGAACCGGGGGGGCCGGGACCATGGTCCCAGATACGCAGTATTTT
TRBD2,many,TRBJ2-7,TRBV18,CASSPGASGGYEQYF,TGTGCCAGCTCACCTGGAGCTAGCGGGGGATACGAGCAGTACTTC
NA,NA,TRBJ1-6,TRBV27,CASSFLDSPLHF,TGTGCCAGCAGTTTTTTGGATTCACCCCTCCACTTT
TRBD2,NA,TRBJ2-7,TRBV20-1,CSAVSGRGLEEQYF,TGCAGTGCTGTGAGCGGGAGGGGGTTAGAAGAGCAGTACTTC
NA,NA,TRBJ1-5,TRBV6-1,CASSEAQGQPQHF,TGTGCCAGCAGTGAAGCGCAGGGTCAGCCCCAGCATTTT
NA,NA,TRBJ2-2,TRBV5-1,CASSLGHEGGGELFF,TGCGCCAGCAGCCTCGGACACGAAGGGGGAGGGGAGCTGTTTTTT
TRBD1,NA,TRBJ2-1,TRBV28,CASSSGTGISSYNEQFF,TGTGCCAGCAGTTCAGGGACAGGGATAAGCTCCTACAATGAGCAGTTCTTC
NA,many,TRBJ2-1,TRBV11-2,CASEQGGSQFF,TGTGCCAGCGAACAGGGCGGTTCTCAGTTCTTC